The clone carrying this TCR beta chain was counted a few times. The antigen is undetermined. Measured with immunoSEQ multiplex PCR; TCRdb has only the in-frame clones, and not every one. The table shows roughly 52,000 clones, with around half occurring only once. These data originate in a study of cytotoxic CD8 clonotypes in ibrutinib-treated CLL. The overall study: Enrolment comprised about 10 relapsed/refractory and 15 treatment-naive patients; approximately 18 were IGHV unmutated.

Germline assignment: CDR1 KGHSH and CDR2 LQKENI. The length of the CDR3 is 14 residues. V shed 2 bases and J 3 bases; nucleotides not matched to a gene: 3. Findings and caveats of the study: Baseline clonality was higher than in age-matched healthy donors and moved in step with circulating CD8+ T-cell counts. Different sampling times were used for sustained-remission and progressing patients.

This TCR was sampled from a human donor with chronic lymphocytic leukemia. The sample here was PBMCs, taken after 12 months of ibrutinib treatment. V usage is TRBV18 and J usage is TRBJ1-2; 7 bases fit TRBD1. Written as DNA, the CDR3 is TGTGCCAGCTCACCAGGACAGGACTACTATGGCTACACCTTC. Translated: CASSPGQDYYGYTF.